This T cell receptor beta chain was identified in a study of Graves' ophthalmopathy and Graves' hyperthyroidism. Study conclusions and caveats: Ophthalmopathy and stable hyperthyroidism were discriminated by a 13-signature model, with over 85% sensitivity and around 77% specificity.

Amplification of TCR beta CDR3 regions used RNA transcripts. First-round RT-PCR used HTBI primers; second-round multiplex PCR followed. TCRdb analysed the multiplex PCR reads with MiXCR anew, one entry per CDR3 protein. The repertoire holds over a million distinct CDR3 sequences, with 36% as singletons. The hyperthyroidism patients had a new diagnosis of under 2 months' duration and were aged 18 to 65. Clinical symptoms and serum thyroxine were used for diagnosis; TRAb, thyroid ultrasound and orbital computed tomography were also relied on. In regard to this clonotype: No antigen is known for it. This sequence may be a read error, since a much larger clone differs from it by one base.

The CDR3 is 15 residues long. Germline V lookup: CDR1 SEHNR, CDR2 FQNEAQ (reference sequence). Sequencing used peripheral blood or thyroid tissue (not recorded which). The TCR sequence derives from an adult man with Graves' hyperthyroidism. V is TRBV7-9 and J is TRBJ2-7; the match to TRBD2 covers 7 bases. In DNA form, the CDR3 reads TGTACCAGCAGCCCTACTAGCGCCACCTCCTACGAGCAGTACTTC. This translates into CTSSPTSATSYEQYF.